This T cell receptor (beta chain) is from a study of shared clonotypes between healthy human individuals. Clones were read by immunoSEQ multiplex PCR, and TCRdb kept only the in-frame ones, dropping some. Of approximately 2.5 million clones listed, approximately 90% are singletons. As to this clone: The antigen is undetermined.

The junction had 8 bases not matched to a gene; V was cut back by 5 bases and J by 10 bases. In germline, CDR1 is MNHEY, CDR2 SVGAGI. This CDR3 spans 15 amino acids. Study conclusions and caveats: Relative to their counterparts shared across all four donors, non-shared clonotypes exhibited diminished generation probabilities. The expectation was that sequencing depth would affect clonotype sharing among donors. Only a few donors were included, so the genetic and exposure-history diversity represented was limited. Memory subsets generally showed lower estimated richness than naive subsets.

This chain joins TRBV6-5 and TRBJ1-6; 10 bases are a match to TRBD1. The clonotype was recovered from a young man in good health. Sequenced: naive CD4+ T cells sorted from blood. Noted subset: CD45RA+ positively selected. The CDR3 reads CASSKGQGVVSPLHF. In DNA, the CDR3 is TGTGCCAGCAGTAAAGGACAGGGGGTGGTATCACCCCTCCACTTT.